The rows below give T cell receptor beta chains drawn from one sample of a study of blood T cell repertoires in COVID-19. Using immunoSEQ multiplex PCR, the repertoire was profiled, and TCRdb retains in-frame clones only, with some absent. Among about 75,000 clones listed, 88% were seen once. The sequencing input was peripheral blood. Receptors were obtained from a human donor in a cohort sampled during active COVID-19. The CDR3 runs from the conserved cysteine through the conserved F or W. The D gene is left open where the match is weak. Size is omitted from some rows. Given values are once, few, many or a class for expanded clones.

j_gene,abundance,d_gene,v_gene,CDR3aa,CDR3nt
TRBJ2-4,-,-,TRBV19,CASSTQAVAKNIQYF,TGTGCCAGTAGTACACAAGCGGTAGCCAAAAACATTCAGTACTTC
TRBJ2-3,-,TRBD1,TRBV27,CASSFRVGGQGGVSTDTQYF,TGTGCCAGCAGTTTTAGGGTCGGGGGACAGGGGGGTGTTAGCACAGATACGCAGTATTTT
TRBJ2-1,-,-,TRBV5-8,CASSLVGGGVYNEQFF,TGTGCCAGCAGCTTGGTAGGGGGAGGGGTATACAATGAGCAGTTCTTC
TRBJ2-7,-,-,TRBV12-3/TRBV12-4,CASKRGFLEQYF,TGTGCCAGCAAAAGGGGATTTCTCGAGCAGTACTTC
TRBJ1-4,-,-,TRBV28,CASSYQNSYRVGSEKLFF,TGTGCCAGCAGTTACCAGAACTCCTACAGGGTAGGGAGCGAAAAACTGTTTTTT
TRBJ1-1,-,-,TRBV9,CASSSRSTGDSMNTEAFF,TGTGCCAGCAGCTCACGCTCGACAGGAGATTCAATGAACACTGAAGCTTTCTTT
TRBJ2-3,-,TRBD1,TRBV6-1,CASSEADRGTQYF,TGTGCCAGCAGTGAAGCGGACAGGGGTACGCAGTATTTT
TRBJ1-6,once,TRBD1,TRBV14,CASSFDRGNNSPLHF,TGTGCCAGCAGCTTCGACAGGGGGAATAATTCACCCCTCCACTTT
TRBJ1-2,once,-,TRBV28,CASTPGLIYGYTF,TGTGCCAGCACCCCCGGACTCATCTATGGCTACACCTTC
TRBJ2-3,-,-,TRBV19,CASPRGPGHRRPPQSTDTQYF,TGTGCCAGCCCCCGTGGACCGGGACACCGTCGGCCCCCCCAAAGCACAGATACGCAGTATTTT
TRBJ2-3,-,TRBD2,TRBV15,CATSRALLAGGPDTQYF,TGTGCCACCAGCAGAGCCTTACTAGCGGGAGGGCCAGATACGCAGTATTTT
TRBJ2-1,-,TRBD2,TRBV6-2/TRBV6-3,CASSPLPPGLAGGPYNEQFF,TGTGCCAGCAGTCCCCTTCCTCCGGGACTAGCGGGGGGGCCCTACAATGAGCAGTTCTTC
TRBJ2-2,-,TRBD1,TRBV11-2,CASSLRTGYTGELFF,TGTGCCAGCAGCTTAAGGACAGGGTACACCGGGGAGCTGTTTTTT
TRBJ2-3,-,-,TRBV30,CAWSGKSTDTQYF,TGTGCCTGGAGCGGGAAGAGCACAGATACGCAGTATTTT
TRBJ1-6,-,-,TRBV19,CASSTTGEGGNSPLHF,TGTGCCAGTAGTACCACCGGCGAAGGCGGCAATTCACCCCTCCACTTT
TRBJ2-7,once,-,TRBV2,CASWRLRYEQYF,TGTGCCAGCTGGAGACTCCGCTACGAGCAGTACTTC
TRBJ1-6,once,-,TRBV6-1,CASSEGRGSYGSPLHF,TGTGCCAGCAGTGAAGGGCGGGGAAGCTATGGATCACCCCTCCACTTT
TRBJ1-1,-,-,TRBV5-6,CASSLLGGTEAFF,TGTGCCAGCAGCTTGTTAGGGGGCACTGAAGCTTTCTTT
TRBJ2-2,-,TRBD2,TRBV15,CATSRGLGTSGSDTGELFF,TGTGCCACCAGCAGAGGCCTAGGGACTAGCGGGAGTGACACCGGGGAGCTGTTTTTT
TRBJ2-2,-,-,TRBV2,CASSVRVNTGELFF,TGTGCCAGCAGTGTTAGAGTTAACACCGGGGAGCTGTTTTTT